The rows below give T cell receptor beta chains drawn from one sample of a study of human T cells and chemical hapten exposure. Each CDR3 protein gets one entry after TCRdb re-called the RACE reads with MiXCR. This sample carries some 340,000 distinct CDR3 sequences, 5.5% to 8% of them seen once, and the ten largest clones take 7.5% to 8.5%. The sequences come from whole blood, collected in connection with sensitization to the hapten diphenylcyclopropenone (DPC). Receptors were obtained from a woman aged 18-29 years with alopecia areata. Some clones in this sample may be carry-over from other donors' samples. Each CDR3 is given with its conserved first and last residue. D genes are given only for firm matches. Only some rows state a clone size, as once, few, many or a class for expanded clones.

V	D	size	J	DNA	CDR3
TRBV20-1	TRBD1	many	TRBJ2-3	TGCAGTGGGGGACAGGGGGCTAGCACAGATACGCAGTATTTT	CSGGQGASTDTQYF
TRBV29-1	.	.	TRBJ2-3	TGCAGCGTTGAAGGCCGGGATAGCACAGATACGCAGTATTTT	CSVEGRDSTDTQYF
TRBV20-1	.	few	TRBJ2-3	TGCAGTGCCGCGGTCGCAGATACGCAGTATTTT	CSAAVADTQYF
TRBV7-2	.	many	TRBJ1-6	TGTGCCAGCAGCTTGGACAGCAATTCACCCCTCCACTTT	CASSLDSNSPLHF
TRBV4-3	.	.	TRBJ1-4	TGCGCCAGCAGCCAAGATCTGGCAGTTGCAACTAATGAAAAACTGTTTTTT	CASSQDLAVATNEKLFF
TRBV15	TRBD1	.	TRBJ1-2	TGTGCCACCAGCAGAGCCACAGGGGGCGCAGAGGCAAACTATGGCTACACCTTC	CATSRATGGAEANYGYTF
TRBV6-5	.	many	TRBJ2-7	TGTGCCAGCAGTCCGGACCCCGGGACATACGAGCAGTACTTC	CASSPDPGTYEQYF
TRBV3-1	.	few	TRBJ1-1	TGTGCCAGCAGCCAAGAGTCGAACACAGCTTTCTTT	CASSQESNTAFF
TRBV6-1	.	many	TRBJ1-6	TGTGCCAGCACCGCTACCAGAGTTCAGGCTTCACCCCTCCACTTT	CASTATRVQASPLHF
TRBV6-2/TRBV6-3	.	many	TRBJ2-5	TGTGCCAGCAGTTACACCAGGGGCCGAACGACCCAGTACTTC	CASSYTRGRTTQYF
TRBV4-3	.	many	TRBJ1-4	TGCGCCAGCAGCCAAGAAGAGGGAGCTAATGAAAAACTGTTTTTT	CASSQEEGANEKLFF
TRBV6-2/TRBV6-3	.	many	TRBJ2-3	TGTGCCAGCAGTTACGAATTTAGGGCGCAGTATTTT	CASSYEFRAQYF
TRBV9	.	.	TRBJ2-7	TGTGCCAGCAGCGTAGCCATTGAACACGAGCAGTACTTC	CASSVAIEHEQYF
TRBV5-1	.	few	TRBJ2-2	TGCGCCAGCAGCTTGGTATCTGGACCGATGACCGGGGAGCTGTTTTTT	CASSLVSGPMTGELFF
TRBV20-1	.	few	TRBJ2-3	TGCAGTGCGGAAAGGCAAGGAAGCACAGATACGCAGTATTTT	CSAERQGSTDTQYF
TRBV5-6	.	.	TRBJ1-1	TGTGCCAGCAGCTTGTATTGGCAGGGGCCGAACACTGAAGCTTTCTTT	CASSLYWQGPNTEAFF
TRBV6-5	.	.	TRBJ2-7	TGTGCCAGCAGTTACCGTGCAGGGGCAATAAGCTACGAGCAGTACTTC	CASSYRAGAISYEQYF
TRBV5-6	.	.	TRBJ1-1	TGTGCCAGCAGCTTGGGTTACAGGACTCCTGAAGCTTTCTTT	CASSLGYRTPEAFF
TRBV10-3	.	.	TRBJ2-1	TGTGCCATCAGTGTGGTCCGGGAGAAAAATGAGCAGTTCTTC	CAISVVREKNEQFF
TRBV7-2	.	many	TRBJ2-7	TGTGCCAGCAGCCCGCCCCTCGGACGGAGCTACGAGCAGTACTTC	CASSPPLGRSYEQYF
TRBV10-3	.	few	TRBJ1-5	TGTGCCATCAGTGCGGACACCGGCAATCAGCCCCAGCATTTT	CAISADTGNQPQHF
TRBV20-1	TRBD2	.	TRBJ2-3	TGCAGTGCTGGGGGACTAGCGGGTGGGATAGATACGCAGTATTTT	CSAGGLAGGIDTQYF
TRBV24-1	.	.	TRBJ1-2	TGTGCCACCAGCAGGGAGGACTATGGCTACACCTTC	CATSREDYGYTF
TRBV18	.	few	TRBJ1-1	TGTGCCAGCTCACCAGGGGAATCTGAAGCTTTCTTT	CASSPGESEAFF
TRBV6-2/TRBV6-3	.	many	TRBJ2-1	TGTGCCAGCAGCCAACAACTAGAGGGTTACAATGAGCAGTTCTTC	CASSQQLEGYNEQFF
TRBV6-5	.	.	TRBJ2-7	TGTGCCAGCAGTAAATTGGACAAGAGCTCCTACGAGCAGTACTTC	CASSKLDKSSYEQYF